This T cell receptor beta chain was profiled in a study of blood T cell repertoires in COVID-19 (dated by TCRdb to the early 2020s). Regarding the research as a whole: Samples from collaborators originated in the United States, Italy and Spain and spanned both the acute and convalescent phases of COVID-19. The prospective study material was composed of cDNA or gDNA derived from T cells, B-cell-depleted T cells, or PBMCs. Subjects who had been exposed to COVID-19, were actively infected with it, or had recovered from it provided the deeply sampled blood TCRbeta repertoires that made up the dataset. The repertoires were released in a freely available public database meant as a resource for research on the immune response to SARS-CoV-2. Samples were obtained from the ongoing ImmuneRACE study (first 160 participants) and from 950 to 1,500 subjects provided by 6 global collaborators. Sample metadata almost always included a de-identified subject ID, COVID-19 status, age in years and sex. Where available, HLA class I and class II types were taken from metadata supplied by the sample provider and were not determined by assay-based typing. The study at large found these results: How much clinical and demographic metadata was included differed by source and by participant, and the metadata was provided uncurated.

At one collaborating source in Seattle, patients were enrolled during active infection and were followed longitudinally through the course of disease. Whole blood was collected in K2EDTA tubes by collaborating institutions according to the institutions' own protocols. Collaborator samples were shipped for TCRbeta analysis as frozen whole blood, isolated PBMCs, or DNA extracted from either sample type. In regard to this clone: The target of this receptor is not known. No much larger clonotype is one base removed from it; base qualities were not supplied.

The cysteine opens and the phenylalanine closes a CDR3 of 15 amino acids. Kept here is only the CDR3 DNA, which spans 45 bases and is read in frame from base 1. Germline trimming: 6 bases from V, 1 base from J; junction bases outside gene matches: 5. CDR1 MNHEY and CDR2 SVGAGI are derived from the germline V gene. The immunoSEQ Assay, a bias-controlled multiplex PCR, was used to amplify TCRbeta CDR3 regions from genomic DNA. The study's processing was this. The number of nucleated cells in each sample was estimated by amplification of reference gene primers within the assay. Sequence reads were collapsed and filtered to measure the absolute abundance of every unique TCRbeta CDR3 rearrangement. For each sample, productive Simpson clonality was calculated by taking the square root of Simpson's diversity index across productive rearrangements. This immuneACCESS table, as held by TCRdb, lists in-frame sequences with V and J called but not all clones. Of the missing ones, under half trace to an unresolved V gene in checked studies; the others have no known cause. Clone size and V and J calls were adopted from that table, with D and trimming inferred from the DNA. For this sample the table gives some 200,000 clones, of which 84% were detected only once. 7.8% of the sample goes to the ten largest clones.

The receptor was isolated from a woman older than 75 with COVID-19, enrolled during active disease. Sequencing was performed on peripheral blood. Recombination connected TRBV6-5 to TRBJ1-5, and TRBD1 matches 8 of the central bases. CDR3 reads: CASSRTGPSNQPQHF. The nucleotide sequence reads as follows: TGTGCCAGCAGCAGGACAGGGCCGAGCAATCAGCCCCAGCATTTT.